This T cell receptor (beta chain) was profiled in a study of T cell responses to AZD1222 COVID-19 vaccine. Study findings and constraints: It was only after the peak T cell response that any repertoires were sampled. White British people made up most donors, females outnumbered males, and clonal diversity was possibly underestimated. Baseline testing showed seropositivity in only a handful of AZD1222 recipients.

Germline V gene data show CDR1 as LGHNA and CDR2 as YNFKEQ. This CDR3 contains 17 residues. The germline V and J ends were trimmed by 1 base and 5 bases, with 18 bases remaining between them. Regarding this clone: What it recognizes is unknown.

Clones were read by immunoSEQ multiplex PCR, and TCRdb kept only the in-frame ones, dropping some. This sample has some 15,000 clones, with about 85% found just once. The clonotype originates from an adult who received the AZD1222 COVID-19 vaccine. The V gene is TRBV4-2, the J gene TRBJ2-1; TRBD2 might be the D (7 bases). This material consisted of peripheral blood, taken 28 days after the second AZD1222 dose. The CDR3 DNA reads TGTGCCAGCAGCCAAGGCGGTGGCGGGGGCCTCAACAATGAGCAGTTCTTC. It encodes CASSQGGGGGLNNEQFF.